This TCR beta chain derives from a study of beta chain features in type 1 diabetes. Looking at the study overall: Sorted cell examination encompassed roughly 110 million cells across all samples.

General observations from the study: Among patients, naive, central memory and Treg TCRB repertoires appeared more similar than among healthy donors. Type 1 diabetes patients showed fewer insertions and more deletions at VDJ junctions. A moderate, significant TCRB CDR3 shortening appeared in type 1 diabetes across four CD4+ subsets.

This clone was seen only a few times. The antigen remains undetermined. This same CDR3 is encoded by further DNA sequences in the sample. Every bit of the isolated RNA underwent reverse transcription, so sequencing read expressed TCRB transcripts. The method was immunoSEQ multiplex PCR; TCRdb's version includes in-frame clones alone and lacks a portion of them. The sample gives under 250,000 clones, approximately 14% of which show up once; 0.015% to 0.02% is in the top ten. Post-sort purity exceeded 95% for all sorted populations. The sample taken for sequencing was naive CD4+ T cells from blood. This receptor was obtained from a man aged 25 to 40 with type 1 diabetes.

CDR3 loop: CASSPPGEDTQYF. For the CDR3, the DNA is TGTGCCAGCTCACCCCCGGGGGAAGACACGCAGTATTTT. J is TRBJ2-3 and V is TRBV18; D is possibly TRBD2 (6 bases). Germline CDR1 reads KGHSH; CDR2 reads LQKENI. Trimming removed 3 bases at V and 9 bases at J, with 13 bases between. There are 13 residues in the CDR3. Full variable domain (rest looked up from reference TRBV18 and TRBJ2-3): NAGVMQNPRHLVRRRGQEARLRCSPMKGHSHVYWYRQLPEEGLKFMVYLQKENIIDESGMPKERFSAEFPKEGPSILRIQQVVRGDSAAYFCASSPPGEDTQYFGPGTRLTVL.